This T cell receptor beta chain was captured by sequencing in a study of T cell responses to AZD1222 COVID-19 vaccine. Study outcomes and limitations: Baseline seropositivity characterized only a handful of AZD1222 recipients. The peak T cell response came first, and repertoires were sampled only after it.

This table comes from immunoSEQ multiplex PCR, and its TCRdb copy is limited to in-frame clones, with some not included. This table has about 76,000 clones, over 75% appearing once. V shed 3 bases and J shed 3 bases, with 6 bases lying between them. Germline V gene lookup returns CDR1 DFQATT and CDR2 SNEGSKA (reference sequence). The CDR3 totals 11 residues. To note about this clone: Its target is not known.

This receptor was obtained from an adult in good health. The source material was peripheral blood, sampled on day 0 of AZD1222 vaccination. The V and J genes are TRBV20-1 and TRBJ2-7; no definite D call. The CDR3 DNA follows: TGCAGTGCTAGGAACGTCTACGAGCAGTACTTC. Translating gives CSARNVYEQYF.